Shown below are 26 T cell receptor beta chains from a single sample sequenced in a study of molecular identifiers for immune sequencing clone quantification. Each CDR3 protein gets one entry after TCRdb re-called the PCR reads with MiXCR. Of nearly 650,000 distinct CDR3 sequences listed, approximately 24% are singletons. The specimen was naive CD8+ T cells from blood, with Jurkat cell RNA spiked in. The sample's subset: FACS-sorted CD8+CD4-CCR7+CD45RA+ naive T cells. These receptors all come from a human donor in good health. Some libraries in this study had Jurkat cell RNA spiked in.

This clonotype was seen many times. The J gene is TRBJ2-3, the V gene TRBV14; the D is unclear. The ends were cut back, 0 bases at V and 0 bases at J, with 10 bases in the middle. The CDR3 consists of 16 residues. The germline CDR1 and CDR2 sequences are SGHDN and FVKESK. The CDR3 bases are TGTGCCAGCAGCCAAGACCTCTCCCCTAGCACAGATACGCAGTATTTT. Amino acids: CASSQDLSPSTDTQYF.

To note about this clonotype: A read error may account for a junction end that differs from germline. The chain carries TRBV7-9 and TRBJ2-1, with 7 bases aligning to TRBD1. Germline CDR1 and CDR2: SEHNR and FQNEAQ (reference sequence). There are 15 residues in the CDR3. The CDR3 DNA follows: TGTGCCCGCAGCACTACAGGGGTGTCCTACAATGAGCAGTTCTTC. Protein sequence: CARSTTGVSYNEQFF.

Points on this clonotype: One end of the junction fails to match germline, which may point to a read error. The gene calls are TRBV2 and TRBJ2-6; D uncertain. CDR3 size: 16 residues. The V gene's germline CDR1 is SNHLY and CDR2 FYNNEI. CDR3 in amino acids: CGSSGDRVTGANVLTF. The CDR3 DNA is TGTGGCAGCAGTGGCGATAGGGTGACTGGGGCCAACGTCCTGACTTTC.

The chain joins TRBV19 to TRBJ2-1, with D possibly being TRBD2 (6 bases). The germline V and J ends were trimmed by 5 bases and 7 bases, with 12 bases remaining between them. This CDR3 comprises 13 residues. Germline-derived CDR1 and CDR2 are LNHDA and SQIVND (reference sequence). CDR3: CASSYRRDNEQFF. DNA for the CDR3: TGTGCCAGTAGTTACAGGAGGGATAATGAGCAGTTCTTC.

Concerning this clonotype itself: One end of the junction is discordant with germline, which a read error may explain. The J gene is TRBJ2-7, the V gene TRBV19, with D perhaps TRBD1 (6 bases). Germline V gene lookup returns CDR1 LNHDA and CDR2 SQIVND (reference sequence). CDR3 length: 14 residues. For the CDR3, the DNA is TGTGCCAGCGGGGACAATAGGCATTCCTACGAGCAGAACTTC. This codes for CASGDNRHSYEQNF.

This clonotype occurred a few times. A much larger clonotype is one base distant, so this may be a read error. Since no conserved phenylalanine or tryptophan closes the CDR3, a read error is the likely cause. This sequence joins TRBV9 and TRBJ2-3; 15 bases line up with TRBD2. Germline-derived CDR1 and CDR2 are SGDLS and YYNGEE. This CDR3 comprises 19 residues. V shed 3 bases, J shed 0 bases, and the junction held 8 bases outside the gene matches. The CDR3, as DNA: TGTGCCAGCAGCGCCCGCGGGACTAGCGGGGGGTACAGCACAGATACGCAGTATTTA. Residues: CASSARGTSGGYSTDTQYL.

This clonotype came up once. A much larger clone sits a single nucleotide away, making a read error possible. The chain couples TRBV7-9 to TRBJ2-3, with no clear D. CDR1 is SEHNR, CDR2 FQNEAQ, per germline (reference sequence). The length of the CDR3 is 13 residues. Trimming removed 3 bases at V and 4 bases at J, with 8 bases between. CDR3 sequence reads: CASSFFGADTQYF. CDR3 nucleotides: TGTGCCAGCAGCTTCTTCGGCGCAGATACGCAGTATTTT.

This clonotype occurred a few times. The chain couples TRBV28 to TRBJ2-7; D unresolved. Germline CDR1 and CDR2: MDHEN and SYDVKM. V lost 6 bases to trimming and J lost 3 bases, with 12 bases between them. This CDR3 is built from 13 residues. This chain's CDR3 is CASRDDGYYEQYF. The CDR3 bases are TGTGCCAGCAGAGACGACGGTTACTACGAGCAGTACTTC.

To note about this clonotype: This could be a read error, since a much larger clone is one nucleotide away. The genes are TRBV4-1 and TRBJ1-1; 10 bases map to TRBD1. The CDR3 sequence is 18 residues long. Unmatched junction bases numbered 20, after V lost 8 bases and J lost 5 bases. Germline V lookup: CDR1 MGHRA, CDR2 YSYEKL. The CDR3 nucleotides are TGCGCCAGCGGCCCTACCGGGACAGGGGCACGAGAGAATACTGAAGCTTTCTTT. Translated: CASGPTGTGARENTEAFF.

The table lists this clonotype with a few counts. The chain employs TRBV2 and TRBJ2-5, with 9 bases aligning to TRBD2. Germline trimming cut 8 bases from V and 5 bases from J; bases unmatched to any gene: 18. There are 17 residues in the CDR3. From germline, CDR1 is SNHLY and CDR2 FYNNEI. CDR3 sequence: CASDPLGSSGIVETQYF. The CDR3 DNA is TGTGCCAGCGATCCTCTAGGGTCTAGCGGGATCGTGGAGACCCAGTACTTC.

The chain joins TRBV4-3 to TRBJ2-1, with 11 bases that match TRBD2. V dropped 4 bases and J dropped 8; count of bases not matched to a gene: 25. The CDR3 runs to 21 residues. In germline, CDR1 is LGHNA, CDR2 YSLEER. CDR3 sequence (DNA): TGCGCCAGCAGCCCCAAGCTGTATCCTAGCGGGGGGACACAGTCGGTCGATGAGCAGTTCTTC. Its translation: CASSPKLYPSGGTQSVDEQFF.

This clonotype was recorded at least ten times. The gene calls are TRBV7-9 and TRBJ1-1; no clear D gene. Per germline, CDR1 SEHNR and CDR2 FQNEAQ (reference sequence). This CDR3 is 12 amino acids long. The germline V and J ends were trimmed by 5 bases and 7 bases, with 11 bases remaining between them. CDR3 sequence: CASSGRGGEAFF. Written as DNA, the CDR3 is TGTGCCAGCAGCGGTCGTGGCGGTGAAGCTTTCTTT.

The V and J genes are TRBV20-1 and TRBJ1-5; D not resolved. Germline V gene sequence: CDR1 DFQATT, CDR2 SNEGSKA (reference sequence). The CDR3 runs 13 residues. The V end was cut by 3 bases, the J end by 3 bases, with 9 bases between. The CDR3 is CSARIGVNQPQHF. CDR3 nucleotides: TGCAGTGCTAGGATCGGGGTCAATCAGCCCCAGCATTTT.

Concerning this clonotype: This sequence may be a read error, since a much larger clone differs from it by one base. The chain links TRBV20-1 to TRBJ1-6; the D gene is possibly TRBD1 (6 bases). The CDR3 sequence is 16 residues long. Germline lookup yields CDR1 DFQATT and CDR2 SNEGSKA (reference sequence). The CDR3 region has the DNA TGCGGTGCTACGCAGGTGGAACAGGGTTTTGATTCACCCCTCCACTTT. Its translation: CGATQVEQGFDSPLHF.

This clonotype was counted between two and nine times. The chain joins TRBV4-2 to TRBJ1-1; D is unresolved. This CDR3 has 15 residues. Between the trimmed V and J ends, which lost 0 bases and 1 base, there was a span of 9 bases. From germline, CDR1 is LGHNA and CDR2 YNFKEQ. The CDR3 bases are TGTGCCAGCAGCCAAGAATTCAGTCAGAACACTGAAGCTTTCTTT. It codes for CASSQEFSQNTEAFF.

This clonotype came up many times. The chain couples TRBV7-9 to TRBJ2-7, with D perhaps matching TRBD2 (5 bases). Between the trimmed V and J ends, which lost 5 bases and 7 bases, there was a span of 15 bases. The CDR3 has 13 residues. Germline V CDR1 and CDR2: SEHNR, FQNEAQ (reference sequence). The CDR3: CASSQLTGREQYF. The DNA for the CDR3 is TGTGCCAGCAGCCAACTGACTGGGAGAGAGCAGTACTTC.

The chain has TRBV29-1 and TRBJ2-1; 7 bases fit TRBD2. Looked up from germline, CDR1 is SQVTM and CDR2 is ANQGSEA. CDR3 length: 14 amino acids. Trimming cost V 7 bases and J 0 bases; bases outside gene matches: 6. The CDR3 bases are TGCAGCGGCTTAGCGGGCCACTCCTACAATGAGCAGTTCTTC. This codes for CSGLAGHSYNEQFF.

This clonotype was found many times. CDR3 in DNA: TGTGCCAGCAGCTTTCAATCCGGGGAGCCAATCCCGGACCGCCCCACAGATACGCAGTATTTT. This codes for CASSFQSGEPIPDRPTDTQYF. The chain carries TRBV7-9 and TRBJ2-3; possibly TRBD2 for D (5 bases). Germline V gene sequence: CDR1 SEHNR, CDR2 FQNEAQ (reference sequence). This CDR3 region has 21 residues. Between the trimmed V and J ends, which lost 3 bases and 2 bases, there was a span of 30 bases.

A few counts support this clonotype. V and J are TRBV10-3 and TRBJ2-7; D possibly corresponds to TRBD1 (5 bases). The CDR3 contains 12 residues. Germline assignment: CDR1 ENHRY and CDR2 SYGVKD. V gave up 6 bases and J gave up 1 base, with 7 bases separating them. The CDR3 spells CAIRGPSYEQYF. CDR3 DNA: TGTGCCATCAGGGGGCCGTCCTACGAGCAGTACTTC.

In this sample, this clonotype turned up once. The junction differs from germline at one of its ends, possibly a read error. V is TRBV7-9 and J is TRBJ2-5; 7 nucleotides agree with TRBD1. The germline V gene encodes CDR1 SEHNR and CDR2 FQNEAQ (reference sequence). This CDR3 contains 17 residues. CDR3 sequence: CASSQVGLTGVEEPQYF. In DNA, the CDR3 is TGTGCCAGCAGCCAAGTGGGGCTCACAGGGGTAGAAGAGCCCCAGTACTTC.

This chain joins TRBV6-5 and TRBJ1-1, with D maybe TRBD1 (6 bases). The germline CDR1 and CDR2 sequences are MNHEY and SVGAGI. This CDR3 has 15 residues. The V end lost 6 bases, the J end lost 1 base, and 15 bases lay between the germline ends. The CDR3 protein is CASSRPGHPNTEAFF. The CDR3 nucleotides are TGTGCCAGCAGCCGTCCGGGACACCCGAACACTGAAGCTTTCTTT.

The rearrangement joins TRBV11-3 to TRBJ1-3; D is perhaps TRBD1 (6 bases). Germline loops: CDR1 SGHNT, CDR2 YENEEA. V was cut by 1 base and J by 4 bases, with 11 bases left in between. The CDR3 has 15 residues. The CDR3 DNA is TGTGCCAGCAGCTTAGTACCAGGGGCCGGAAACACCATATATTTT. This encodes CASSLVPGAGNTIYF.

J is TRBJ2-1 and V is TRBV19, with 8 bases matching TRBD2. Trimming cost V 5 bases and J 9 bases; bases outside gene matches: 12. CDR3 length: 15 residues. Germline V lookup: CDR1 LNHDA, CDR2 SQIVND (reference sequence). CDR3 in amino acids: CASSYGTRGVGEQFF. The CDR3 region has the DNA TGTGCCAGTAGTTACGGGACTAGAGGAGTAGGTGAGCAGTTCTTC.

This clonotype has a count of ten or more. The rearrangement links TRBV14 to TRBJ1-1, with 7 bases lining up with TRBD1. CDR3 length equals 15 residues. Germline V gene sequence: CDR1 SGHDN, CDR2 FVKESK. The V gene end was trimmed by 4 bases and the J gene end by 1 base; junction bases not matched to a gene: 6. CDR3 amino acids: CASSRKDRQNTEAFF. The CDR3, as DNA: TGTGCCAGCAGCCGAAAGGACAGGCAGAACACTGAAGCTTTCTTT.

For this clonotype: The conserved final phenylalanine or tryptophan is absent from the CDR3, which likely points to a read error. The chain carries TRBV5-3 and TRBJ2-7; no clear D. TRBV5-3 qualifies as an ORF whose function is uncertain. This CDR3 has 14 residues. CDR3 loop: CASSLDRMNYEQYS. The CDR3 DNA sequence: TGTGCCAGCAGCTTGGACCGTATGAACTACGAGCAGTACTCC.

With regard to this clonotype: The CDR3 ends on some other residue instead of the conserved phenylalanine or tryptophan, so this is likely a read error. This chain links TRBV27 with TRBJ1-3, with D unclear. The germline CDR1 and CDR2 sequences are MNHEY and SMNVEV (reference sequence). Deletions cut 4 bases from V and 0 bases from J, with 7 bases between. This CDR3 has 14 amino acids. The DNA of the CDR3 is TGTGCCAGCAGTTCCACAGCCTCTGGAAACACCATATATCTT. Protein sequence: CASSSTASGNTIYL.